Presented here are 20 T cell receptor beta chains from one specimen sequenced in a study of OX40 agonist ivuxolimab in advanced cancers. Sequencing was performed with immunoSEQ multiplex PCR; in TCRdb, only in-frame clones are kept and a portion is missing. The table lists over 65,000 clones, just under 95% of them singletons. Sequenced material: CD4+ or CD8+ T cells sorted from blood, taken in a trial of the OX40 agonist ivuxolimab. The receptors were sampled from an adult with an advanced solid tumor such as melanoma, head and neck, liver or kidney cancer.

In the case of this clone: A junction boundary mismatches the germline segment, possibly from a read error. CDR3 loop: CASSLAPVNEKLFF. DNA of the CDR3: TGTGCCAGCAGCCTAGCCCCTGTTAATGAAAAACTGTTTTTT. The chain has TRBV7-2 and TRBJ1-4, with D unresolved. CDR1 is SGHTA and CDR2 is FQGNSA in the germline V gene. The length of the CDR3 is 14 residues.

The gene calls are TRBV5-8 and TRBJ2-7; tentatively, D is TRBD2 (6 bases). The V end was cut by 7 bases, the J end by 4 bases, with 15 bases between. Germline V gene lookup returns CDR1 SGHTS and CDR2 YDEGEE. The CDR3 has 13 residues. CDR3 nucleotide sequence: TGTGCCAGCCTTGAGCGGGTCGGGTACGAGCAGTACTTC. Translating gives CASLERVGYEQYF.

The chain combines TRBV7-9 with TRBJ2-5; D possibly corresponds to TRBD2 (6 bases). Germline CDR1 and CDR2: SEHNR and FQNEAQ (reference sequence). Trimming cost V 3 bases and J 4 bases, with 12 bases left between them. The CDR3 loop spans 14 amino acids. The CDR3 DNA reads TGTGCCAGCAGCTTTGTTAGCGGAATAGAGACCCAGTACTTC. It codes for CASSFVSGIETQYF.

This clone appeared a single time. V gene TRBV19 combines with J gene TRBJ1-3; TRBD1 aligns across 7 bases. Germline assignment: CDR1 LNHDA and CDR2 SQIVND (reference sequence). This CDR3 comprises 16 residues. V gave up 4 bases and J gave up 1 base; unmatched junction bases: 7. CDR3 nucleotides: TGTGCCAGTAGTACCATCGACAGGGTATCTGGAAACACCATATATTTT. Amino acid sequence: CASSTIDRVSGNTIYF.

V and J are TRBV9 and TRBJ2-1, with 11 bases matching TRBD2. This CDR3 has 16 residues. Germline CDR1 and CDR2: SGDLS and YYNGEE. The trim removed 2 bases at V and 5 bases at J, leaving 6 bases unmatched. The CDR3 loop reads CASSVYPGLADNEQFF. The CDR3, as DNA: TGTGCCAGCAGCGTCTATCCGGGACTAGCGGACAATGAGCAGTTCTTC.

This clone was recorded only once. The J gene is TRBJ1-2, the V gene TRBV7-2; TRBD1 matches at 8 bases. The germline CDR1 and CDR2 sequences are SGHTA and FQGNSA. There are 14 residues in the CDR3. Unmatched junction bases numbered 8, after V lost 5 bases and J lost 6 bases. CDR3 amino acids: CASSIRQGQDGYTF. CDR3 DNA sequence: TGTGCCAGCAGCATACGACAGGGGCAGGATGGCTACACCTTC.

This rearrangement joins TRBV6-6 to TRBJ1-5, with TRBD1 identical over 11 bases. The CDR3 is made up of 14 amino acids. Germline trimming cut 6 bases from V and 7 bases from J; bases unmatched to any gene: 5. CDR1 and CDR2 from the germline V gene are MNHNY and SVGAGI (reference sequence). The DNA of the CDR3 is TGTGCCAGCAGCGGACAGGGGGCATGGCAGCCCCAGCATTTT. It translates to CASSGQGAWQPQHF.

This clone was observed once. The chain carries TRBV28 and TRBJ2-5; TRBD2 matches 8 bases. V lost 7 bases, J lost 5 bases, and 12 bases stayed unmatched. Germline values: CDR1 MDHEN, CDR2 SYDVKM. CDR3 length: 15 residues. The chain's CDR3 is CASTQTGGASETQYF. CDR3 in DNA: TGTGCCAGCACTCAGACGGGGGGGGCGTCCGAGACCCAGTACTTC.

The chain couples TRBV9 to TRBJ2-1; D assignment may be TRBD1 or TRBD2 (5 bases each). Trimming took 0 bases from V and 7 from J, leaving 14 bases between them. Germline CDR1 is SGDLS and CDR2 is YYNGEE. The CDR3 has 15 residues. CDR3 nucleotide sequence: TGTGCCAGCAGCGTAGAGGCAGGGACCAGGAATGAGCAGTTCTTC. This encodes CASSVEAGTRNEQFF.

CDR3 protein: CASSSRVANEKLFF. The CDR3 DNA is TGTGCCAGCAGTAGTAGGGTTGCTAATGAAAAACTGTTTTTT. This chain joins TRBV28 and TRBJ1-4; D unresolved. The CDR3 consists of 14 residues. The V end lost 5 bases, the J end lost 3 bases, and 10 bases lay between the germline ends. Germline loops: CDR1 MDHEN, CDR2 SYDVKM.

This clone was recorded only once. The V gene is TRBV9, the J gene TRBJ2-3, with 7 bases lining up with TRBD1. The CDR3 covers 14 residues. The J segment lost 4 bases and the V segment lost 3 bases, leaving 5 bases of the junction unmatched. CDR1 is SGDLS, CDR2 YYNGEE, per germline. DNA for the CDR3: TGTGCCAGCAGCGCGACAGGGAACGCAGATACGCAGTATTTT. Protein product: CASSATGNADTQYF.

V and J are TRBV7-2 and TRBJ1-5; the D is unclear. V was trimmed by 5 bases and J by 0 bases, leaving 14 bases between them. Germline CDR1 and CDR2: SGHTA and FQGNSA. The CDR3 sequence is 16 residues long. CDR3 coding DNA: TGTGCCAGCAGCCCTGGGGTCACGGATAGCAATCAGCCCCAGCATTTT. Amino acids: CASSPGVTDSNQPQHF.

The gene calls are TRBV6-4 and TRBJ1-2, with D perhaps matching TRBD1 (6 bases). Germline V gene lookup returns CDR1 MRHNA and CDR2 SNTAGT. V lost 6 bases to trimming and J lost 5 bases, with 16 bases between them. The CDR3 has 14 residues. CDR3 sequence (DNA): TGTGCCAGCAGCGAACAGGGCGATGGGTATGGCTACACCTTC. Amino acid sequence: CASSEQGDGYGYTF.

This clone has a single count. The gene calls are TRBV7-2 and TRBJ1-2, with a possible D match to TRBD1 (5 bases). Trimming left V 5 bases short and J 4 bases short, with 11 bases between. CDR1 is SGHTA, CDR2 FQGNSA, per germline. The CDR3 covers 13 residues. CDR3 in amino acids: CASSVGPTYGYTF. The CDR3 DNA sequence: TGTGCCAGCAGCGTGGGACCGACCTATGGCTACACCTTC.

The chain carries TRBV10-3 and TRBJ2-7, with D possibly being TRBD2 (6 bases). In germline, CDR1 is ENHRY, CDR2 SYGVKD. This CDR3 spans 13 amino acids. V was trimmed by 0 bases and J by 6 bases, leaving 9 bases between them. The CDR3 region is CAISESQAGEQYF. The DNA for the CDR3 is TGTGCCATCAGTGAGTCGCAAGCGGGCGAGCAGTACTTC.

This chain connects TRBV28 to TRBJ1-2, with TRBD1 as a possible D gene (6 bases). Trimming removed 6 bases at V and 4 bases at J, with 15 bases between. Germline V gives CDR1 MDHEN, CDR2 SYDVKM. This CDR3 comprises 14 residues. In DNA, the CDR3 is TGTGCCAGCAGCCTACAGGGTGAAAGCTATGGCTACACCTTC. This codes for CASSLQGESYGYTF.

The chain couples TRBV28 to TRBJ1-2, with D perhaps TRBD1 (6 bases). Germline CDR1 reads MDHEN; CDR2 reads SYDVKM. This CDR3 is built from 12 residues. Trimming cost V 5 bases and J 6 bases, with 10 bases left between them. CDR3 nucleotide sequence: TGTGCCAGCAGTCAATACAGGGATGGCTACACCTTC. It encodes CASSQYRDGYTF.

The CDR3 protein is CASSFHGGGYEQYF. CDR3 nucleotide sequence: TGTGCCAGCAGCTTCCACGGCGGCGGCTACGAGCAGTACTTC. The V call is TRBV5-4, the J call TRBJ2-7, with unresolved D. The V end lost 2 bases, the J end lost 3 bases, and 12 bases lay between the germline ends. This CDR3 is 14 amino acids long. The germline V gene has CDR1 SGHNT and CDR2 YYREEE (reference sequence).

The chain has TRBV19 and TRBJ2-5; D is possibly TRBD1 or TRBD2 (6 bases each). The CDR3 is 17 residues long. Per the germline V gene, CDR1 is LNHDA and CDR2 is SQIVND (reference sequence). Trimming took off 7 bases at V and 0 bases at J, with 21 bases between the two ends. The CDR3 sequence is CASTGGRQGRYQETQYF. CDR3 in DNA: TGTGCCAGTACCGGAGGAAGGCAGGGGAGGTACCAAGAGACCCAGTACTTC.

The chain joins TRBV28 to TRBJ1-2, with D unresolved. The germline V and J ends were trimmed by 3 bases and 2 bases, with 7 bases remaining between them. Germline lookup yields CDR1 MDHEN and CDR2 SYDVKM. This CDR3 spans 13 amino acids. CDR3 sequence: CASSFGGNYGYTF. The CDR3 nucleotides are TGTGCCAGCAGTTTCGGCGGAAACTATGGCTACACCTTC.